This T cell receptor beta chain was retrieved from a study of cytomegalovirus exposure and HLA in healthy donors. This clone came up once. What it recognizes is unknown. Overall study findings and caveats: A later analysis reportedly identified an Asian-associated ancestry cluster as carrying fewer N-insertions than the roughly 600-donor mean.

Use of 60 Vbeta and 13 Jbeta primers characterized the PCR. The assay was immunoSEQ multiplex PCR, and TCRdb's table has in-frame clones only and misses some. The sample comprises around 200,000 clones, roughly four fifths of which are singletons, and about 0.58% rests with the top ten. The TCR comes from a woman in her 40s in good health and CMV-seronegative. The sample was PBMCs.

The CDR3 loop is CASSTGGLFYGYTF. CDR3 coding DNA: TGTGCCAGCTCCACAGGGGGATTGTTCTATGGCTACACCTTC. The chain joins TRBV18 to TRBJ1-2, with 8 positions matching TRBD1. The V and J ends lost 6 bases and 4 bases, in that order; junction bases with no gene match: 7. Germline loops: CDR1 KGHSH, CDR2 LQKENI. The CDR3 totals 14 residues.